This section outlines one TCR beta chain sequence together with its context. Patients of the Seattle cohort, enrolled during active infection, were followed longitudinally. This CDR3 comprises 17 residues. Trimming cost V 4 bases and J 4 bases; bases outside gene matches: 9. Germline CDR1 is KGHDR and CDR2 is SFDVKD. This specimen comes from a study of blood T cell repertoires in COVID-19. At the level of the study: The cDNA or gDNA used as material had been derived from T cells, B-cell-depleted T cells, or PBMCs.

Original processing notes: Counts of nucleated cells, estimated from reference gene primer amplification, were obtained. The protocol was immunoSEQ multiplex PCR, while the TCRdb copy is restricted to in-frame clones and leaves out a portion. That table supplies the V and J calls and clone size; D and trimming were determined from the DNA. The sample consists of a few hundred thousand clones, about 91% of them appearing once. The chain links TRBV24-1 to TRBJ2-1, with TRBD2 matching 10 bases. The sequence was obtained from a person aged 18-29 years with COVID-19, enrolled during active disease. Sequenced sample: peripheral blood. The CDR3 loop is CATSDSTSGEIYNEQFF. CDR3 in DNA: TGTGCCACCAGTGACAGTACTAGCGGGGAGATTTACAATGAGCAGTTCTTC.